This passage covers 27 T cell receptor beta chains from one sample sequenced in a study of cytomegalovirus exposure and HLA in healthy donors. In the PCR, 60 Vbeta and 13 Jbeta primers were used. This table comes from immunoSEQ multiplex PCR, and its TCRdb copy is limited to in-frame clones, with some not included. The sample gives about 220,000 clones, over 60% of which show up once; 0.55% to 0.75% is in the top ten. Sequencing was done on a sample of PBMCs. These receptors were obtained from a man aged 18 to 30 in good health and CMV-seronegative.

The rearrangement uses TRBV7-6 and TRBJ2-5; D remains unclear. Trimming took off 5 bases at V and 4 bases at J, with 11 bases between the two ends. The CDR3 spans 13 residues. Germline V gene sequence: CDR1 SGHVS, CDR2 FNYEAQ. The DNA for the CDR3 is TGTGCCAGCAGCCTGACTGGTCTAGAGACCCAGTACTTC. It yields the protein CASSLTGLETQYF.

The chain recombines TRBV29-1 with TRBJ1-1, with D possibly matching TRBD1 (5 bases). Germline V gene sequence: CDR1 SQVTM, CDR2 ANQGSEA. The CDR3 loop spans 13 amino acids. Trimming cost V 3 bases and J 0 bases, with 8 bases left between them. The CDR3 DNA sequence: TGCAGCGTTGACCGGGGGATGAACACTGAAGCTTTCTTT. Its translation is CSVDRGMNTEAFF.

The chain employs TRBV7-6 and TRBJ2-3; D gene uncertain. The length of the CDR3 is 14 residues. The V gene lost 2 bases and the J gene lost 1 base, with 7 bases spanning the gap. Germline-derived CDR1 and CDR2 are SGHVS and FNYEAQ. This CDR3 reads CASSLNRGTDTQYF. The CDR3 nucleotides read TGTGCCAGCAGCTTAAATCGAGGCACAGATACGCAGTATTTT.

CDR3 sequence (DNA): TGTGCCACCAGCTGGAGCTCCTACGAGCAGTACTTC. It translates to CATSWSSYEQYF. The chain couples TRBV15 to TRBJ2-7; D unclear. Germline lookup yields CDR1 LNHNV and CDR2 YYDKDF (reference sequence). The CDR3 is 12 residues long. Trimming cost V 5 bases and J 0 bases, with 5 bases left between them.

V is TRBV18 and J is TRBJ1-1; possible D gene TRBD1, 5 bases. V was cut by 3 bases and J by 1 base, with 12 bases left in between. The CDR3 consists of 15 residues. CDR1 is KGHSH, CDR2 LQKENI, per germline. The CDR3 loop is CASSPSATGNTEAFF. CDR3 coding DNA: TGTGCCAGCTCACCGAGTGCCACAGGGAACACTGAAGCTTTCTTT.

V is TRBV4-1 and J is TRBJ2-1; the D is unclear. Germline CDR1 MGHRA, CDR2 YSYEKL. The CDR3 has 12 amino acids. The V end lost 4 bases, the J end lost 8 bases, and 9 bases lay between the germline ends. The CDR3 protein is CASSPNSYEQFF. In nucleotides, the CDR3 is TGCGCCAGCAGCCCAAATAGCTATGAGCAGTTCTTC.

The V call is TRBV2, the J call TRBJ1-6, with 9 bases fitting TRBD1. V lost 6 bases, J lost 12 bases, and 12 bases stayed unmatched. This CDR3 is built from 15 residues. The germline V gene has CDR1 SNHLY and CDR2 FYNNEI. The CDR3 DNA reads TGTGCCAGCAGGAAGGGACAGGGAAATGGAGAACCCCTCCACTTT. Its protein product is CASRKGQGNGEPLHF.

The V call is TRBV19, the J call TRBJ1-5; D is possibly TRBD1 (6 bases). V lost 7 bases and J 8 bases, leaving 18 bases between the germline ends. The V gene's germline CDR1 is LNHDA and CDR2 SQIVND (reference sequence). The CDR3 totals 14 residues. The CDR3 DNA is TGTGCCAGTACAGGGAGGGGGACGGTGGAGCCCCAGCATTTT. Translation gives CASTGRGTVEPQHF.

The chain employs TRBV6-5 and TRBJ2-1, with a weak D call TRBD2 (5 bases). The germline V and J ends were trimmed by 6 bases and 12 bases, with 12 bases remaining between them. The length of the CDR3 is 11 residues. Germline CDR1 and CDR2: MNHEY and SVGAGI. The CDR3 protein is CASRNGELQFF. CDR3 bases: TGTGCCAGCAGAAACGGGGAGCTGCAGTTCTTC.

The gene calls are TRBV5-4 and TRBJ2-7, with 8 positions matching TRBD2. The CDR3 contains 17 residues. J lost 0 bases, V lost 4 bases, and 12 bases had no gene match. Germline CDR1 reads SGHNT; CDR2 reads YYREEE (reference sequence). The chain's CDR3 is CASSPSLLAALSYEQYF. In DNA, the CDR3 is TGTGCCAGCAGCCCATCCTTACTAGCGGCCCTCTCCTACGAGCAGTACTTC.

This clone has at least ten counts. This chain links TRBV2 with TRBJ1-4; 7 bases map to TRBD1. V was clipped by 7 bases and J by 4 bases; unmatched bases: 6. The CDR3 is 14 amino acids. CDR1 is SNHLY and CDR2 is FYNNEI in the germline V gene. Here the CDR3 reads CASKWTGVNEKLFF. The CDR3 DNA follows: TGTGCCAGCAAGTGGACAGGCGTTAATGAAAAACTGTTTTTT. Full variable domain (outside the CDR3, taken from reference TRBV2 and TRBJ1-4): EPEVTQTPSHQVTQMGQEVILRCVPISNHLYFYWYRQILGQKVEFLVSFYNNEISEKSEIFDDQFSVERPDGSNFTLKIRSTKLEDSAMYFCASKWTGVNEKLFFGSGTQLSVL.

This chain links TRBV11-2 with TRBJ2-1; TRBD1 might be the D (6 bases). Germline CDR1 is SGHAT and CDR2 is FQNNGV. Trimming removed 5 bases from V and 1 base from J, with 18 bases in between. CDR3 size: 17 residues. The CDR3 region has the DNA TGTGCCAGCAGCCCCCCCTCCAGGGGTAGGTCCTACAATGAGCAGTTCTTC. It encodes CASSPPSRGRSYNEQFF. The full variable domain, with the rest looked up from reference TRBV11-2 and TRBJ2-1, is EAGVAQSPRYKIIEKRQSVAFWCNPISGHATLYWYQQILGQGPKLLIQFQNNGVVDDSQLPKDRFSAERLKGVDSTLKIQPAKLEDSAVYLCASSPPSRGRSYNEQFFGPGTRLTVL.

This rearrangement joins TRBV15 to TRBJ2-7; 7 positions agree with TRBD1. Germline CDR1 reads LNHNV; CDR2 reads YYDKDF (reference sequence). The CDR3 loop spans 17 amino acids. The V and J ends lost 3 bases and 5 bases, in that order; junction bases with no gene match: 16. As DNA, the CDR3 is TGTGCCACCAGCAGGGCCCCGGTACAGGGGATTTCGGACGAGCAGTACTTC. Protein: CATSRAPVQGISDEQYF.

The chain joins TRBV6-4 to TRBJ1-1; D might be TRBD1 (5 bases). V lost 4 bases to trimming and J lost 7 bases, with 10 bases between them. Germline V gene data show CDR1 as MRHNA and CDR2 as SNTAGT. The CDR3 is made up of 12 amino acids. As DNA, the CDR3 is TGTGCCAGCAGTGGCCAGGGAGGTGAAGCTTTCTTT. Protein: CASSGQGGEAFF.

This chain links TRBV2 with TRBJ2-7, with TRBD1 matching over 9 bases. The CDR3 runs 15 residues. J gave up 3 bases and V 4 bases, and 7 bases lay outside the gene matches. Germline V gene data show CDR1 as SNHLY and CDR2 as FYNNEI. The CDR3 bases are TGTGCCAGCAGTGCCACCGGGACAGGGTTCTACGAGCAGTACTTC. Residues: CASSATGTGFYEQYF.

V usage is TRBV2 and J usage is TRBJ1-1; no clear D. Trimming stripped 5 bases from V and 1 base from J, with 8 bases between. The CDR3 runs 13 residues. Germline V gene data show CDR1 as SNHLY and CDR2 as FYNNEI. The CDR3 region is CASSREENTEAFF. CDR3 in DNA: TGTGCCAGCAGTCGGGAAGAGAACACTGAAGCTTTCTTT.

The chain carries TRBV28 and TRBJ2-5; 8 nucleotides line up with TRBD1. The tail of the sequence fits TRBJ2-7 better, so the J call may be wrong. CDR3 length: 14 residues. Per germline, CDR1 MDHEN and CDR2 SYDVKM. The DNA for the CDR3 is TGTGCCAGCAGTTTTCGGGACAGGCCCTACGAGCAGTACTTC. Translating gives CASSFRDRPYEQYF.

This clone was picked up a small number of times. V usage is TRBV27 and J usage is TRBJ1-3, with D hard to call. This CDR3 has 15 residues. Germline values: CDR1 MNHEY, CDR2 SMNVEV (reference sequence). V lost 6 bases, J lost 4 bases, and 16 bases lay in between. CDR3 loop: CASSPRLGPGNTIYF. In nucleotides, the CDR3 is TGTGCCAGCAGCCCGAGGCTGGGTCCGGGAAACACCATATATTTT.

This sequence joins TRBV27 and TRBJ2-1; TRBD2 matches at 10 bases. The CDR3 runs to 17 residues. The J segment lost 5 bases and the V segment lost 4 bases, leaving 11 bases of the junction unmatched. Looked up from germline, CDR1 is MNHEY and CDR2 is SMNVEV (reference sequence). CDR3 coding DNA: TGTGCCAGCAGTTCGGGGAGCGGGAGGGGGCAAGACAATGAGCAGTTCTTC. This sequence encodes CASSSGSGRGQDNEQFF.

As regards this clone: Compared with germline, one end of the junction differs, possibly owing to a read error. CDR3 nucleotides: TGCGCCAGCAGCCTCCGGGGGAGCGGGGGGACCGGGGAGCTATTTTTT. Translated, it gives CASSLRGSGGTGELFF. The rearrangement uses TRBV4-1 and TRBJ2-2, with 9 bases aligning to TRBD2. The CDR3 runs to 16 residues. In germline, CDR1 is MGHRA, CDR2 YSYEKL.

The chain has TRBV6-1 and TRBJ2-5; D is unclear. This CDR3 contains 16 residues. Trimming cost V 2 bases and J 0 bases, with 13 bases left between them. CDR1 MNHNS and CDR2 SASEGT come from the germline V gene. The CDR3 here is CASSETVRSYQETQYF. For the CDR3, the DNA is TGTGCCAGCAGTGAAACAGTAAGATCGTACCAAGAGACCCAGTACTTC.

The genes are TRBV10-3 and TRBJ1-4; maybe TRBD1 (6 bases). Between the trimmed V and J ends, which lost 5 bases and 0 bases, there was a span of 19 bases. This CDR3 contains 18 residues. From germline, CDR1 is ENHRY and CDR2 SYGVKD. DNA of the CDR3: TGTGCCATCAGTCCCGGGCCCGGACAGCTAGCAACTAATGAAAAACTGTTTTTT. This encodes CAISPGPGQLATNEKLFF.

V gene TRBV21-1 combines with J gene TRBJ2-7; the table's D call, TRBD2, has no DNA check behind it. TRBV21-1 corresponds to a pseudogene. This CDR3 contains 10 residues. The CDR3 is CASITYEQYF. In DNA, the CDR3 is TGTGCCAGCATTACCTACGAGCAGTACTTC.

This chain joins TRBV6-1 and TRBJ2-5; 7 positions agree with TRBD1. Near its end, the DNA agrees better with TRBJ2-7, so the J call may be wrong. CDR3 length: 14 residues. Germline V CDR1 and CDR2: MNHNS, SASEGT. The CDR3 DNA is TGTGCCAGCAGTGGGTACAGGGGCGGGTCCGAGCAGTACTTC. It is translated as CASSGYRGGSEQYF.

A remark on this clone: The sample holds other DNA sequences that translate to the same CDR3. This chain links TRBV2 with TRBJ2-1, with 9 positions matching TRBD2. With V trimmed by 6 bases and J by 0 bases, 3 bases remained unmatched. This CDR3 has 15 amino acids. Germline CDR1 reads SNHLY; CDR2 reads FYNNEI. The CDR3 spells CASRATSGSYNEQFF. CDR3 DNA sequence: TGTGCCAGCAGGGCGACTAGCGGCTCCTACAATGAGCAGTTCTTC.

The chain joins TRBV6-1 to TRBJ1-2; tentative D call: TRBD1 (6 bases). CDR1 and CDR2 from the germline V gene are MNHNS and SASEGT. The CDR3 has 13 residues. The V gene lost 2 bases and the J gene lost 5 bases, with 9 bases spanning the gap. The CDR3 protein is CASSERGSYGYTF. The CDR3 DNA sequence: TGTGCCAGCAGTGAAAGGGGGAGTTATGGCTACACCTTC.

This clone was picked up one time. The chain employs TRBV6-5 and TRBJ2-7; 9 positions agree with TRBD1. The CDR3 sequence is 15 residues long. V dropped 1 base and J dropped 2; count of bases not matched to a gene: 3. Germline V gene lookup returns CDR1 MNHEY and CDR2 SVGAGI. As DNA, the CDR3 is TGTGCCAGCAGTTACTTAGGGACAGGGACCTACGAGCAGTACTTC. It yields the protein CASSYLGTGTYEQYF.